This T cell receptor (beta chain) was sequenced during a study of a mutant IDH1 vaccine in newly diagnosed glioma (dated by TCRdb to the early 2020s). In the study overall: Across visits V03 through V10, patients got a total of eight vaccinations, given in weeks 1, 3, 5, 7, 11, 15, 19 and 23. Vaccination began 4-6 weeks after radiotherapy alone, or alongside temozolomide cycles in the chemotherapy-containing groups. Of the approximately 33 patients who were treated, about 62% were male and 37.5% were female, and the mean age was approximately 40 years. Before enrollment, most patients had been given radiochemotherapy with temozolomide as standard therapy, while the rest had received either radiotherapy alone or temozolomide alone. Six visits were used for peripheral blood collection: V03 (baseline), V05, V07, V10, V12 and V13. Longitudinal TCRB deep sequencing was done for some 25 treated patients, wherever samples were available for exploratory analyses.

Via the germline V gene, CDR1 is SGDLS and CDR2 YYNGEE. Inclusive of the bounding cysteine and phenylalanine, the CDR3 is 14 residues long. Just CDR3 DNA is preserved here, 42 bases in frame from base 1. V and J are truncated by 0 bases and 0 bases respectively, leaving an intervening sequence of 4 bases. Comments on this clone: Its antigen specificity is not known. Per-base quality was not reported, and no clone a single base away is much larger than it.

Beyond this particular receptor, the publication reports: PBMC samples for TCRB deep sequencing were selected based on availability. Across multiple MHC alleles, vaccine-induced immune responses were seen in 93.3% of patients. Pseudoprogression seemed to be unrelated to changes in the top peripheral T cell clonotypes found by TCRB sequencing. The authors noted that analyses of patient blood samples could not be reproduced because of sample limitations.

The intended sense of this specimen's time point label: week 11, during vaccination. A 20-mer mutant IDH1 peptide at 300 micrograms in Montanide made up each vaccine dose, which was injected subcutaneously together with topical imiquimod. The donors had newly diagnosed IDH1-mutant astrocytomas of WHO grade 3 or 4 that showed loss of nuclear ATRX. The samples were drawn from NOA16, a multicentre, single-arm, open-label phase I trial in Germany that tested a mutant IDH1 peptide vaccine in humans for the first time. Genomic DNA for TCRB sequencing was isolated from EDTA blood with the DNeasy Blood and Tissue Kit. Receptors were amplified or captured by the immunoSEQ multiplex PCR assay. Rearranged TCR beta chain sequences were amplified using the hsTCRB Kit according to the manufacturer's protocol. TCRB libraries were sequenced on an Illumina MiSeq. Regarding the original processing steps: The kit vendor's proprietary platform handled demultiplexing, trimming and gene mapping. What TCRdb holds here is the immuneACCESS table cut down to in-frame rearrangements. Part of the clones is not present; checked against another copy, under half of the missing clones reflect an unresolved V gene, and the others are unexplained. The V and J calls and clone size are taken from that table; D and trimming were inferred from the DNA. The sample table records about 24,000 clones; 79% of these occur just once. Of the sample, over 7.5% falls within the top ten clones.

Rearrangement joined TRBV9 to TRBJ1-3; too little of a D gene remains to name it. The source of this sequence is a man between 40 and 49 years old with glioma. The material sequenced was PBMCs, taken from a glioma patient whose treatment included an IDH1 peptide vaccine. The CDR3 here reads CASSVANSGNTIYF. DNA sequence: TGTGCCAGCAGCGTAGCAAACTCTGGAAACACCATATATTTT.